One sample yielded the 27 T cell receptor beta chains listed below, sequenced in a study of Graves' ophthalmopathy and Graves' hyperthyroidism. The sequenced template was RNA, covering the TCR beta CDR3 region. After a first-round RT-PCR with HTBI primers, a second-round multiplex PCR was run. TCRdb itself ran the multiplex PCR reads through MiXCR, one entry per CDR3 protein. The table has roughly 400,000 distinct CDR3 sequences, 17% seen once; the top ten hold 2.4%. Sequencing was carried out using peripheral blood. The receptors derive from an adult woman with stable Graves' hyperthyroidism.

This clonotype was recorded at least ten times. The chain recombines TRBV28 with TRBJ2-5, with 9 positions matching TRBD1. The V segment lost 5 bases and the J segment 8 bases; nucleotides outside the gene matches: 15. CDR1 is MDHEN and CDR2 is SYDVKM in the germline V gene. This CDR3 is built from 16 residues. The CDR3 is CASSPRRDREGVTQYF. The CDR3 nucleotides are TGTGCCAGCAGTCCACGCCGGGACAGGGAAGGGGTAACCCAGTACTTC.

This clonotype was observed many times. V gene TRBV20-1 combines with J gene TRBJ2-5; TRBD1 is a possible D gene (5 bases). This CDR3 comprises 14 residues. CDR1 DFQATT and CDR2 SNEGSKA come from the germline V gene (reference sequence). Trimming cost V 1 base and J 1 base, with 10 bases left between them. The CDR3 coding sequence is TGCAGTGCTAGAGTTGGGGCAGCCCAAGAGACCCAGTACTTC. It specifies CSARVGAAQETQYF.

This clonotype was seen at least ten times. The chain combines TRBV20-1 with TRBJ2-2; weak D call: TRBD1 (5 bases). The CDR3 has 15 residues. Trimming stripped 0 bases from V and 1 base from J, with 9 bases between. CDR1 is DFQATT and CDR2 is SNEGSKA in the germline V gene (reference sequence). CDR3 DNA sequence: TGCAGTGCTAGAGAACAGACAGTGAACACCGGGGAGCTGTTTTTT. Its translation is CSAREQTVNTGELFF.

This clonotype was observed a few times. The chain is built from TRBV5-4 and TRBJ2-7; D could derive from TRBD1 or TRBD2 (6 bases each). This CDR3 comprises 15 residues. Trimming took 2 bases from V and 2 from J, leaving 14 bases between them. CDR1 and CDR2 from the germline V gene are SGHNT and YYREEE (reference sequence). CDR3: CASSFGGGRTYEQYF. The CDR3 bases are TGTGCCAGCAGCTTCGGAGGGGGACGCACCTACGAGCAGTACTTC.

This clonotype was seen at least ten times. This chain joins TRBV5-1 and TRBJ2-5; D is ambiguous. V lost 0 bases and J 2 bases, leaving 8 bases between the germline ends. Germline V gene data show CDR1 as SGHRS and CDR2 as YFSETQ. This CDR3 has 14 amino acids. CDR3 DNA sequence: TGCGCCAGCAGCTTGGAACTGAGGCAAGAGACCCAGTACTTC. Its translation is CASSLELRQETQYF.

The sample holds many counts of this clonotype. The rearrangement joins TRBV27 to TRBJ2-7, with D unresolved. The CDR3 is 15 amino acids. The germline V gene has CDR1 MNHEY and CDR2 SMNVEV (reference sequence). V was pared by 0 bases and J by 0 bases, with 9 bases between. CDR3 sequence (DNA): TGTGCCAGCAGTTTATCCGCGCCAGGCTCCTACGAGCAGTACTTC. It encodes CASSLSAPGSYEQYF.

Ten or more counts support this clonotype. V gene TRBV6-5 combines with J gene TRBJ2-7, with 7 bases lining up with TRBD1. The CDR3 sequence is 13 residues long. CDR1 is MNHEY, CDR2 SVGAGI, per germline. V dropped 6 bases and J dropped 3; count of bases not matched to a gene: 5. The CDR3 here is CASSPWDSYEQYF. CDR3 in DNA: TGTGCCAGCAGCCCATGGGACAGCTACGAGCAGTACTTC.

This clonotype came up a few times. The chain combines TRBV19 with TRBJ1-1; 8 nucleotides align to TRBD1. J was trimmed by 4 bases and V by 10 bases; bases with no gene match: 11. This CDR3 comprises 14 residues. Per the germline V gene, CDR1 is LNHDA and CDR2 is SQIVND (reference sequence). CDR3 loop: CATGGPGRATEAFF. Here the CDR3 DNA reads TGTGCCACAGGGGGCCCTGGGAGAGCCACTGAAGCTTTCTTT.

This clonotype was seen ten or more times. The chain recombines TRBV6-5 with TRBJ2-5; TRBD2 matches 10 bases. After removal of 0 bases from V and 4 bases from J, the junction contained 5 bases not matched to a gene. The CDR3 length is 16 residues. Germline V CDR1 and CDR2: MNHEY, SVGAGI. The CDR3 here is CASSYSFSSGRETQYF. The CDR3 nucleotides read TGTGCCAGCAGTTACTCCTTTTCTAGCGGGAGAGAGACCCAGTACTTC.

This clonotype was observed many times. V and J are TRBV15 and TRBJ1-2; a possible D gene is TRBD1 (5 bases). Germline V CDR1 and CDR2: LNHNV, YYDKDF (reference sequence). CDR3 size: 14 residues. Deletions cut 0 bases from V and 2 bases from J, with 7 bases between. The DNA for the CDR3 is TGTGCCACCAGCAGAGATCGACAGAACTATGGCTACACCTTC. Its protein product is CATSRDRQNYGYTF.

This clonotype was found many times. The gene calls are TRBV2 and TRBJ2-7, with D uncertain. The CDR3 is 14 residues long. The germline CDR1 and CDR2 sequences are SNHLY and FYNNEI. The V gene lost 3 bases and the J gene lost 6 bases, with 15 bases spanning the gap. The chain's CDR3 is CASSEGKGKSEQYF. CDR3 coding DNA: TGTGCCAGCAGTGAGGGAAAGGGTAAGAGCGAGCAGTACTTC.

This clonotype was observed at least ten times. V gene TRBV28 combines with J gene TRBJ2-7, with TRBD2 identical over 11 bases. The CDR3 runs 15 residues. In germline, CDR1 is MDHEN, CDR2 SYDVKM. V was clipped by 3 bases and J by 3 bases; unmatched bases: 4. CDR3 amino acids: CASSFHGTSGYEQYF. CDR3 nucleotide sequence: TGTGCCAGCAGTTTTCACGGGACTAGCGGCTACGAGCAGTACTTC.

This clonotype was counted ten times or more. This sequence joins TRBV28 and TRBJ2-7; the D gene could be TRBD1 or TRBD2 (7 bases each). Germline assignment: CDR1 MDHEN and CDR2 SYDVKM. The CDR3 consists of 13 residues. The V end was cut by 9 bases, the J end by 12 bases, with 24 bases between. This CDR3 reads CASTNNRGGGRYF. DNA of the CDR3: TGTGCCAGTACAAACAACAGGGGCGGGGGACGGTACTTC. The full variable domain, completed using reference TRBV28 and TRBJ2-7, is DVKVTQSSRYLVKRTGEKVFLECVQDMDHENMFWYRQDPGLGLRLIYFSYDVKMKEKGDIPEGYSVSREKKERFSLILESASTNQTSMYLCASTNNRGGGRYFGPGTRLTVT.

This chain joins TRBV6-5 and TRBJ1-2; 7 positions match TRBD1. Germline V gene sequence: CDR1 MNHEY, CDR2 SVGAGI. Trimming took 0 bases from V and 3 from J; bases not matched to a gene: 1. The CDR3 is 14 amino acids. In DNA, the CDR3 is TGTGCCAGCAGTTACTCCGACAGGGACTATGGCTACACCTTC. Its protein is CASSYSDRDYGYTF.

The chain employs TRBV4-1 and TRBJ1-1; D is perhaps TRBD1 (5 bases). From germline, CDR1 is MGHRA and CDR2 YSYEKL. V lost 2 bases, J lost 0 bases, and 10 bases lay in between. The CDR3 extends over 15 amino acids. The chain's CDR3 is CASSQRGPMNTEAFF. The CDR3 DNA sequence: TGCGCCAGCAGCCAAAGGGGACCTATGAACACTGAAGCTTTCTTT.

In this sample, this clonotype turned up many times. The DNA of the CDR3 is TGTGCCTGGAGGCCGCAGTCCCAGCATTTT. Translated, it gives CAWRPQSQHF. The genes are TRBV30 and TRBJ1-5; D remains ambiguous. This CDR3 contains 10 residues. V was cut by 3 bases and J by 11 bases, with 8 bases left in between. Germline V gives CDR1 GTSNPN, CDR2 SVGIG (reference sequence). The full variable domain, with the rest looked up from reference TRBV30 and TRBJ1-5, is SQTIHQWPATLVQPVGSPLSLECTVEGTSNPNLYWYRQAAGRGLQLLFYSVGIGQISSEVPQNLSASRPQDRQFILSSKKLLLSDSGFYLCAWRPQSQHFGDGTRLSIL.

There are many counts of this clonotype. The CDR3 loop is CASSSSEPYEQYF. The CDR3 region has the DNA TGTGCCAGCAGTTCCAGTGAACCCTACGAGCAGTACTTC. This sequence joins TRBV6-5 and TRBJ2-7; no clear D gene. The CDR3 sequence is 13 residues long. The germline V gene encodes CDR1 MNHEY and CDR2 SVGAGI. Trimming took 4 bases from V and 2 from J, leaving 9 bases between them.

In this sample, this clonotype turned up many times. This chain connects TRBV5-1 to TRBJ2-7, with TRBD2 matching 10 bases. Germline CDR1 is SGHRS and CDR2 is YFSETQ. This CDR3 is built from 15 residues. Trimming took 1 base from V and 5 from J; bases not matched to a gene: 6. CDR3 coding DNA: TGCGCCAGCAGCTTGTCTAGCGGGAGTTTGGACGAGCAGTACTTC. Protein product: CASSLSSGSLDEQYF.

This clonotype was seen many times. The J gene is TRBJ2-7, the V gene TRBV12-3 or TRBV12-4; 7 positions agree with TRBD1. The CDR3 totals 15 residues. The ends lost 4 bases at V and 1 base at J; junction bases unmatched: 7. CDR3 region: CASSYTGAPSYEQYF. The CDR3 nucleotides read TGTGCCAGCAGTTATACAGGGGCCCCTTCCTACGAGCAGTACTTC.

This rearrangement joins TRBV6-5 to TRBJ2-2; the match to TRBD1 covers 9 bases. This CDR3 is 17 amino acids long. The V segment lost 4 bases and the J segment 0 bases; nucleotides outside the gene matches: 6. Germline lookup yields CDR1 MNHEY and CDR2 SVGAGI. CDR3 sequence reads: CASSFDRDRANTGELFF. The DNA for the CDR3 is TGTGCCAGCAGTTTTGACCGGGACAGGGCGAACACCGGGGAGCTGTTTTTT.

The CDR3: CAWSGGHSEQYF. The CDR3 DNA follows: TGTGCCTGGAGTGGGGGGCACTCCGAGCAGTACTTC. V usage is TRBV30 and J usage is TRBJ2-7; a weak D match, TRBD1 (6 bases). Trimming took 1 base from V and 6 from J, leaving 10 bases between them. The CDR3 consists of 12 residues. Germline assignment: CDR1 GTSNPN and CDR2 SVGIG (reference sequence). Based on the CDR3 plus reference TRBV30 and TRBJ2-7, the full variable domain is SQTIHQWPATLVQPVGSPLSLECTVEGTSNPNLYWYRQAAGRGLQLLFYSVGIGQISSEVPQNLSASRPQDRQFILSSKKLLLSDSGFYLCAWSGGHSEQYFGPGTRLTVT.

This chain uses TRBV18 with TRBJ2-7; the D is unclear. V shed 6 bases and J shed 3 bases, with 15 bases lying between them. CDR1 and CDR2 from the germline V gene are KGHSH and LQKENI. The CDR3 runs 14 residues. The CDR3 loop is CASSSRLDGYEQYF. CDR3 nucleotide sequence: TGTGCCAGCTCTTCCCGGCTTGATGGCTACGAGCAGTACTTC.

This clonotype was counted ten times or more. The CDR3 region is CASSGWGQESTEAFF. The DNA of the CDR3 is TGTGCCAGCAGCGGTTGGGGACAGGAGAGCACTGAAGCTTTCTTT. This chain connects TRBV7-2 to TRBJ1-1; 8 bases agree with TRBD1. Trimming took 5 bases from V and 4 from J; bases not matched to a gene: 9. The CDR3 runs to 15 residues. Germline values: CDR1 SGHTA, CDR2 FQGNSA. The full variable domain, with the rest looked up from reference TRBV7-2 and TRBJ1-1, is GAGVSQSPSNKVTEKGKDVELRCDPISGHTALYWYRQSLGQGLEFLIYFQGNSAPDKSGLPSDRFSAERTGGSVSTLTIQRTQQEDSAVYLCASSGWGQESTEAFFGQGTRLTVV.

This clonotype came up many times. CDR3 region: CASSSTTSGGYEQYF. Written as DNA, the CDR3 is TGTGCCAGCAGCTCCACAACTAGTGGAGGCTACGAGCAGTACTTC. V usage is TRBV7-6 and J usage is TRBJ2-7; perhaps TRBD2 as D (5 bases). The CDR3 runs 15 residues. Trimming pared 4 bases from V and 3 bases from J, leaving 16 bases between. From germline, CDR1 is SGHVS and CDR2 FNYEAQ.

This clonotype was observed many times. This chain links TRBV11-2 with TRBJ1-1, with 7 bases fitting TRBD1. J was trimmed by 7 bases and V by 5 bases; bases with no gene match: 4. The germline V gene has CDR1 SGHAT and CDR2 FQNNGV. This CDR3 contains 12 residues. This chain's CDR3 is CASSQNRGEAFF. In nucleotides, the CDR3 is TGTGCCAGCAGCCAAAACAGGGGTGAAGCTTTCTTT. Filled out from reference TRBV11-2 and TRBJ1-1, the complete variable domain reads EAGVAQSPRYKIIEKRQSVAFWCNPISGHATLYWYQQILGQGPKLLIQFQNNGVVDDSQLPKDRFSAERLKGVDSTLKIQPAKLEDSAVYLCASSQNRGEAFFGQGTRLTVV.

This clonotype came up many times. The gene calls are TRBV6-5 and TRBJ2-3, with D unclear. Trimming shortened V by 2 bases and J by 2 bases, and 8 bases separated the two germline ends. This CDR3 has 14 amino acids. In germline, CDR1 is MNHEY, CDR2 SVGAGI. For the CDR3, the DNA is TGTGCCAGCAGTTACCTAGATACCACAGATACGCAGTATTTT. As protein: CASSYLDTTDTQYF.

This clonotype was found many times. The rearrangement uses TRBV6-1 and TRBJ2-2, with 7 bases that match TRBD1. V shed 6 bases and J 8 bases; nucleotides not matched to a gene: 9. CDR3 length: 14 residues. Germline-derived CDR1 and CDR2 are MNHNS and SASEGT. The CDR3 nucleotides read TGTGCCAGCAGGAGGGGACAGCTTCCGGGGGAGCTGTTTTTT. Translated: CASRRGQLPGELFF.